Listed below are T cell receptor beta chains from one sample, sequenced in a study of blood T cell repertoires in COVID-19. Method: immunoSEQ multiplex PCR; TCRdb's copy keeps in-frame clones and lacks some. The sample records about 260,000 clones, less than 90% being singletons. The source material was peripheral blood. Every receptor here comes from a man in his thirties or forties with active or convalescent COVID-19. CDR3s include the opening cysteine and the closing phenylalanine or tryptophan. The D gene is left open where the match is weak. Size is omitted from some rows. Given values are once, few, many or a class for expanded clones.

J,size,D,V,DNA,CDR3
TRBJ2-7,-,-,TRBV5-6,TGTGCCAGCAGCTTGTGGTACAGCTACGAGCAGTACTTC,CASSLWYSYEQYF
TRBJ2-7,-,TRBD1,TRBV12-3/TRBV12-4,TGTGCCAGCAGTTGGACAGGGGGCTACGAGCAGTACTTC,CASSWTGGYEQYF
TRBJ1-4,-,TRBD1,TRBV6-5,TGTGCCAGCGGTCGGGACAGGGGCTTTGAAAAACTGTTTTTT,CASGRDRGFEKLFF
TRBJ1-5,once,TRBD1,TRBV30,TGTGCCTGGAGTCCAACAGGGGGTGATCAGCCCCAGCATTTT,CAWSPTGGDQPQHF
TRBJ2-7,-,TRBD1,TRBV10-3,TGTGCCATCAGAGAGGGACAGGCTGGAAACGAGCAGTACTTC,CAIREGQAGNEQYF
TRBJ2-1,few,TRBD2,TRBV19,TGTGCCAGTAGTGTTTCTAGCGGTAGGATCTACAATGAGCAGTTCTTC,CASSVSSGRIYNEQFF
TRBJ1-1,-,TRBD1,TRBV5-1,TGCGCCAGCAGCCAGCGACAGGGGAGCGACACTGAAGCTTTCTTT,CASSQRQGSDTEAFF
TRBJ1-2,-,-,TRBV4-3,TGCGCCAGCAGCGAACAGATTAACAGGGTAACCTATGGCTACACCTTC,CASSEQINRVTYGYTF
TRBJ2-2,-,TRBD2,TRBV5-4,TGTGCCAGCAGCTTGGGGCTAGCGGGGGCGAACACCGGGGAGCTGTTTTTT,CASSLGLAGANTGELFF
TRBJ2-4,-,TRBD2,TRBV5-1,TGCGCCAGCAGCCGGGGTAGCGGGGGGGCCGGGGCCAAAAACATTCAGTACTTC,CASSRGSGGAGAKNIQYF
TRBJ1-1,-,-,TRBV9,TGTGCCAGCAGCGCCGGGGGAGGGGTTGGGACTGAAGCTTTCTTT,CASSAGGGVGTEAFF
TRBJ2-7,-,TRBD1,TRBV5-1,TGCGCCAGCAGCTCGGGACAGGGTCGCTACGAGCAGTACTTC,CASSSGQGRYEQYF
TRBJ2-3,-,TRBD2,TRBV5-4,TGTGCCAGCAGCTTCCGGGGGGGCACAGATACGCAGTATTTT,CASSFRGGTDTQYF
TRBJ2-2,-,TRBD1,TRBV5-4,TGTGCCAGCAGCTTGAGGGACAGGGGGACCGGGGAGCTGTTTTTT,CASSLRDRGTGELFF
TRBJ2-7,-,TRBD1,TRBV25-1,TGTGCCAGCAACCCGGGACAGGGTGCCACCTACGAGCAGTACTTC,CASNPGQGATYEQYF
TRBJ2-7,-,-,TRBV21-1,TGTGCCAGCACCCTTCTGAGGGTCTACGAGCAGTACTTC,CASTLLRVYEQYF
TRBJ1-3,-,-,TRBV9,TGTGCCAGCAGCGAGACCCCTAACAGTCTCTCTGGAAACACCATATATTTT,CASSETPNSLSGNTIYF
TRBJ1-1,-,TRBD1,TRBV6-5,TGTGCCAGCAATTACGGGACAGGGTTAGGCACTGAAGCTTTCTTT,CASNYGTGLGTEAFF
TRBJ2-5,-,TRBD1,TRBV18,TGTGCCAGCTCACCCCAGGGGGCGAGGGAGACCCAGTACTTC,CASSPQGARETQYF
TRBJ1-5,-,-,TRBV10-1,TGCGCCAGCAGTGAGAAACACAGGGACCACAATCAGCCCCAGCATTTT,CASSEKHRDHNQPQHF
TRBJ1-1,-,-,TRBV12-5,TGTGCTTCTAATACCGGGACACAAATCATGAACACTGAAGCTTTCTTT,CASNTGTQIMNTEAFF
TRBJ2-7,few,TRBD2,TRBV9,TGTGCCAGCAGCGTAGCTCCTAGCGGGGGGGCTAACTTCTACGAGCAGTACTTC,CASSVAPSGGANFYEQYF
TRBJ1-1,-,TRBD1,TRBV29-1,TGCAGCGTTGAAGGACAGGGGGCCACTGAAGCTTTCTTT,CSVEGQGATEAFF
TRBJ1-1,-,-,TRBV3-1/TRBV3-2,TGTGCCAGCAGCCAAGCGCCAGAGGTGGTTCAAGCTTTCTTT,CASSQAPEVVQAFF
TRBJ2-7,-,-,TRBV7-2,TGTGCCAGCAGCTTAGACAGGGCGCCCTACGAGCAGTACTTC,CASSLDRAPYEQYF
TRBJ1-1,-,TRBD1,TRBV2,TGTGCCAGCAGTCACCGGGACAGAGACACTGAAGCTTTTTTT,CASSHRDRDTEAFF
TRBJ1-5,-,TRBD1,TRBV19,TGTGCCAGTAGTATAGGGACAGGGGGTAATCAGCCCCAGCATTTT,CASSIGTGGNQPQHF
TRBJ2-7,-,TRBD2,TRBV3-1/TRBV3-2,TGTGCCAGCAGCCACCCTAGCGGGGGAAGCTACGAGCAGTACTTC,CASSHPSGGSYEQYF
TRBJ2-3,-,TRBD2,TRBV7-2,TGTGCCAGCAGCTTAGGGCGGGGGGGTCTAACAGATACGCAGTATTTT,CASSLGRGGLTDTQYF
TRBJ2-1,-,TRBD2,TRBV7-8,TGTGCCAGCAGCTTACGTCCCGGGGGGGCCGATATCAATGAGCAGTTCTTC,CASSLRPGGADINEQFF
TRBJ1-1,-,-,TRBV5-6,TGTGCCAGCAGCTTGCCCCAAAAGAACACTGAAGCTTTCTTT,CASSLPQKNTEAFF
TRBJ1-2,-,-,TRBV18,TGTGCCAGCTCACCCCACAACAGGGTTAACTATGGCTACACCTTC,CASSPHNRVNYGYTF
TRBJ1-4,-,-,TRBV2,TGTGCCAGTCGGCTTCGAGGGACTAATGAAAAACTGTTTTTT,CASRLRGTNEKLFF
TRBJ1-1,once,-,TRBV19,TGTGCCAGTAGTACCTACGGGGGGGTGAACACTGAAGCTTTCTTT,CASSTYGGVNTEAFF
TRBJ1-3,-,-,TRBV15,TGTGCCACCAGCAGACAGGCCCTACTCCTTGGAAACACCATATATTTT,CATSRQALLLGNTIYF
TRBJ1-2,-,TRBD1,TRBV19,TGTGCCAGTAGTATCCAGGACAGGGGGAAGATCTATGGCTACACCTTC,CASSIQDRGKIYGYTF
TRBJ2-7,-,TRBD1,TRBV5-6,TGTGCCAGCAGGATCCGGGACAGGGAAGCCTACGAGCAGTACTTC,CASRIRDREAYEQYF
TRBJ2-5,-,-,TRBV6-2/TRBV6-3,TGTGCCAGCAGTTACTCTGGGATGACAGGTGTGAGCGCCCAGTACTTC,CASSYSGMTGVSAQYF
TRBJ2-3,-,-,TRBV7-2,TGTGCCAGCAGGACTGGGTCGGGGGTTTCAGATACGCAGTATTTT,CASRTGSGVSDTQYF
TRBJ1-1,once,TRBD1,TRBV5-6,TGTGCCAGCAGCTTGGGGTTCGGGACAGGCACTGAAGCTTTCTTT,CASSLGFGTGTEAFF
TRBJ1-5,-,-,TRBV11-3,TGTGCCAGCAGCTTAGATCTGAACAGGGATCAGCCCCAGCATTTT,CASSLDLNRDQPQHF
TRBJ1-3,once,-,TRBV6-5,TGTGCCAGCAGTCTCGGGGGTTCGGGAAACACCATATATTTT,CASSLGGSGNTIYF
TRBJ2-7,-,-,TRBV5-1,TGCGCCAGCAGCTTGGTAGGGGGTTACGAGCAGTACTTC,CASSLVGGYEQYF
TRBJ2-5,-,TRBD2,TRBV30,TGTGCCTGGAGTAAGACTAGCGGTGGGGAGACCCAGTACTTC,CAWSKTSGGETQYF
TRBJ1-1,-,TRBD1,TRBV7-2,TGTGCCAGCAGCGTACAGGGGACGTTGACTGAAGCTTTCTTT,CASSVQGTLTEAFF
TRBJ2-7,-,-,TRBV12-3/TRBV12-4,TGTGCCAGCAGTTTTTCCGAGTACGAGCAGTACTTC,CASSFSEYEQYF
TRBJ1-2,few,-,TRBV5-6,TGTGCCAGCAGCGATGACAGTGGCTACACCTTC,CASSDDSGYTF
TRBJ2-7,once,TRBD1,TRBV29-1,TGCAGCGTGCCCCTGGGACAGGGAGGCCAGCAGTACTTC,CSVPLGQGGQQYF
TRBJ2-5,-,-,TRBV24-1,TGTGCCACCAGTGATAGCGGGACCCAGTACTTC,CATSDSGTQYF
TRBJ2-7,-,TRBD1,TRBV4-1,TGCGCCAGCAGCCCTTGGACAGGATCGGACGAGCAGTACTTC,CASSPWTGSDEQYF
TRBJ1-2,-,TRBD1,TRBV5-4,TGTGCCAGCAGCCATGATGAGGGGACAGCAAACTATGGCTACACCTTC,CASSHDEGTANYGYTF